A single T cell receptor (beta chain) is shown here with its context. The data originate from a study of blood T cell repertoires in COVID-19. In the study overall: There were acute and convalescent COVID-19 samples, and they came from the United States, Italy and Spain.

The CDR3 covers 16 residues. Trimming removed 0 bases from V and 7 bases from J, with 16 bases in between. Per germline, CDR1 SGHRS and CDR2 YFSETQ. Profiled with immunoSEQ multiplex PCR; TCRdb holds only in-frame clones, not every one. The repertoire holds tens of thousands of clones, with approximately 89% as singletons. The source is a human donor with active COVID-19. The donor label of this sample is uncertain. Source material: peripheral blood. The V and J genes are TRBV5-1 and TRBJ2-2; possible D gene TRBD2, 5 bases. CDR3 sequence: CASSLAVVRGGGELFF. The CDR3 region has the DNA TGCGCCAGCAGCTTGGCCGTGGTACGGGGTGGCGGGGAGCTGTTTTTT.